The rows below give T cell receptor beta chains drawn from one sample of a study of CD8+ T cells in alopecia areata. Generated by immunoSEQ multiplex PCR, the TCRdb table keeps only in-frame clones and is missing some. The table records 150,000 to 250,000 clones, 55% to 75% of them present only once. Sequenced material: CD4+ T cells sorted from blood, taken at week 24, from a patient treated with tofacitinib. The receptors come from a human donor with alopecia areata. The CDR3 runs from the conserved cysteine through the conserved F or W. A D gene is named only where the DNA matches it firmly. The size of a clone is reported for some rows only, either as once, few or many, or as a class for expanded clones.

D gene	clone size	V gene	J gene	CDR3 DNA	CDR3 protein
TRBD1	-	TRBV7-2	TRBJ2-4	TGTGCCAGCAGCCCGGACAGGGGGCATGTGATGAACATTCAGTACTTC	CASSPDRGHVMNIQYF
-	-	TRBV7-2	TRBJ1-5	TGTGCCAGCAGCTTAAAGTCAGTCGATCAGCCCCAGCATTTT	CASSLKSVDQPQHF
TRBD1	many	TRBV7-8	TRBJ1-5	TGTGCCAGCAGCTTCGGCAGGGGGCGAGTTCAGCCCCAGCATTTT	CASSFGRGRVQPQHF
-	-	TRBV7-8	TRBJ1-2	TGTGCCAGCAGCCGGGGTCTCGAGGCGGACTATGGCTACACCTTC	CASSRGLEADYGYTF
-	few	TRBV4-1	TRBJ1-5	TGCGCCAGCAGCCAAGACGGTGCAGGGAGGAATCAGCCCCAGCATTTT	CASSQDGAGRNQPQHF
TRBD2	-	TRBV5-4	TRBJ2-7	TGTGCCAGCAGCCGAGGACTAGCCTACGAGCAGTACTTC	CASSRGLAYEQYF
-	-	TRBV28	TRBJ2-4	TGTGCCACCCGGTGGGGATCCAAAAACATTCAGTACTTC	CATRWGSKNIQYF
-	few	TRBV5-1	TRBJ2-2	TGCGCCAGCAGCCTGGAAGGGGGGCGCACCGGGGAGCTGTTTTTT	CASSLEGGRTGELFF
TRBD1	-	TRBV7-8	TRBJ2-2	TGTGCCAGCAGCTCGAGGACAGGGGGCGCCGGCACCGGGGAGCTGTTTTTT	CASSSRTGGAGTGELFF
-	-	TRBV6-5	TRBJ2-2	TGTGCCAGCAGTTATCGCGGGACAGATAACACCGGGGAGCTGTTTTTT	CASSYRGTDNTGELFF
-	-	TRBV25-1	TRBJ1-5	TGTGCCACCGCCGGTCCAACTAGCAATCAGCCCCAGCATTTT	CATAGPTSNQPQHF
-	few	TRBV29-1	TRBJ2-1	TGCAGCGTTGGGAAGGATTACAATGAGCAGTTCTTC	CSVGKDYNEQFF
-	-	TRBV7-9	TRBJ1-2	TGTGCCAGCAGCTTAGTGACAACCTATGGCTACACCTTC	CASSLVTTYGYTF
-	-	TRBV9	TRBJ2-5	TGTGCCAGCAGCGTACATGGACAGTTCACGGAGACCCAGTACTTC	CASSVHGQFTETQYF
-	-	TRBV27	TRBJ1-1	TGTGCCAGCAGCCGGACAGAATACACTGAAGCTTTCTTT	CASSRTEYTEAFF